The rows below give T cell receptor beta chains drawn from one sample of a study of cytotoxic CD8 clonotypes in ibrutinib-treated CLL. Profiled with immunoSEQ multiplex PCR; TCRdb holds only in-frame clones, not every one. The sample holds about 140,000 clones; 70% to 85% are singletons and the top ten take under 35%. Sequencing used PBMCs, obtained after 12 months of ibrutinib treatment. These receptors were collected from a human donor with chronic lymphocytic leukemia. Each CDR3 is given with its conserved first and last residue. Each record gives: J gene, clone size, V gene, D gene, CDR3 DNA, CDR3 protein. A D gene is named only where the DNA matches it firmly. Rows may omit the clone size; those that give it use once, few, many or a size class.

TRBJ1-2 | once | TRBV7-9 | . | TGTGCCAGCAGCACCGGTGGGTATGGCTACACCTTC | CASSTGGYGYTF
TRBJ2-2 | . | TRBV5-1 | . | TGCGCCAGCAGCTCAAGACCGGGGGACGGGGAGCTGTTTTTT | CASSSRPGDGELFF
TRBJ1-5 | . | TRBV28 | TRBD1 | TGTGCCAGCAGTTTACTGAAGTCTCCGGGACAGCATAGCAATCAGCCCCAGCATTTT | CASSLLKSPGQHSNQPQHF
TRBJ2-7 | . | TRBV10-3 | . | TGTGCCATCAGTGAGTCGAGCAGGGGGGGTTACGAGCAGTACTTC | CAISESSRGGYEQYF
TRBJ2-3 | few | TRBV7-2 | TRBD2 | TGTGCCAGCAGCACCCTTAGCGGGAGCTTTGGAGATACGCAGTATTTT | CASSTLSGSFGDTQYF
TRBJ2-3 | . | TRBV2 | . | TGTGCCAGCAGTGTTCCAGGGGAAAACACAGATACGCAGTATTTT | CASSVPGENTDTQYF
TRBJ2-2 | . | TRBV6-1 | TRBD1 | TGTGCCAGCAGCAGGGGGCTTACCGGGGAGCTGTTTTTT | CASSRGLTGELFF
TRBJ2-1 | . | TRBV4-1 | . | TGCGCCAGCAGCCAAGAAGCAGTTAGCTTTTTTGAGCAGTTCTTC | CASSQEAVSFFEQFF
TRBJ2-2 | . | TRBV11-1 | . | TGTGCCAGCAGGCGTGAGATGGCCGGGGAGCTGTTTTTT | CASRREMAGELFF
TRBJ2-2 | once | TRBV10-2 | TRBD2 | TGCGCCAGCAGTGAGGTAGCGGGAGGGGGCACCGGGGAGCTGTTTTTT | CASSEVAGGGTGELFF
TRBJ2-7 | . | TRBV11-3 | . | TGTGCCAGCAGCTTAGGAGGGAGTCTGGTGGAGCAGTACTTC | CASSLGGSLVEQYF
TRBJ2-1 | . | TRBV7-9 | TRBD2 | TGTGCCAGCAGCTTAAGTGGGAGGGACGGTGAGCAGTTCTTC | CASSLSGRDGEQFF
TRBJ1-2 | . | TRBV19 | . | TGTGCCAGCCGAGACCAAGTCAGGGGACCCAATAACTATGGCTACACCTTC | CASRDQVRGPNNYGYTF
TRBJ2-5 | . | TRBV7-9 | . | TGTGCCAGCAGCTTAACAGAGGTAAAAGAGACCCAGTACTTC | CASSLTEVKETQYF
TRBJ1-2 | once | TRBV28 | . | TGTGCCAGCAGTTTCAACAGACGTCCGTATGGCTACACCTTC | CASSFNRRPYGYTF
TRBJ2-2 | medium-sized | TRBV2 | . | TGTGCCAGCAGTCAGGCCGGGGAGCTGTTTTTT | CASSQAGELFF
TRBJ2-7 | . | TRBV19 | TRBD2 | TGTGCCAGTACCCGGACTAGCGGGGTCGAGCAGTACTTC | CASTRTSGVEQYF
TRBJ1-2 | . | TRBV6-5 | . | TGTGCCAGCAGTGATACGGGTGTCTCTGGCTACACCTTC | CASSDTGVSGYTF
TRBJ1-5 | few | TRBV19 | . | TGTGCCAGCCGCCCCCGGGACATCAATCAGCCCCAGCATTTT | CASRPRDINQPQHF
TRBJ1-4 | . | TRBV19 | . | TGTGCCAGTAGTATGCTTTTCGGGGCGGCCGCAACTAATGAAAAACTGTTTTTT | CASSMLFGAAATNEKLFF
TRBJ2-3 | . | TRBV29-1 | . | TGCAGCGTTGATTTTCTACAGACGCAGTATTTT | CSVDFLQTQYF
TRBJ1-4 | . | TRBV5-1 | . | TGCGCCAGCAGGAATGGCCAGATTAATGAAAAACTGTTTTTT | CASRNGQINEKLFF
TRBJ1-1 | . | TRBV30 | . | TGTGCCTGGAGTTATTCCCACAACAGAAAGAACACTGAAGCTTTCTTT | CAWSYSHNRKNTEAFF
TRBJ2-1 | . | TRBV7-6 | . | TGTGCCAGCAGCTCAAGTGACTACCCCCAGTACAATGAGCAGTTCTTC | CASSSSDYPQYNEQFF
TRBJ2-7 | . | TRBV6-1 | TRBD1 | TGTGCCAGCAGAGGGGGACAGGGTTTCCGCGAGCAGTACTTC | CASRGGQGFREQYF
TRBJ2-5 | . | TRBV29-1 | . | TGCAGCGTTAACCAAATGGGGGAGACCCAGTACTTC | CSVNQMGETQYF
TRBJ2-1 | many | TRBV4-1 | . | TGCGCCAGCAGCCAAGAAGCGGTTTCCTACAATGAGCAGTTCTTC | CASSQEAVSYNEQFF
TRBJ1-1 | . | TRBV2 | . | TGTGCCAGCAGTTTTTTAGGGTCTGTTGAAGCTTTCTTT | CASSFLGSVEAFF
TRBJ2-7 | . | TRBV5-1 | TRBD2 | TGCGCCAGCAGACCCGGGACTAGCGGAGCCTACGAGCAGTACTTC | CASRPGTSGAYEQYF
TRBJ2-7 | . | TRBV27 | TRBD1 | TGTGCCAGCAGTCAAGCAGGGGGTTACGAGCAGTACTTC | CASSQAGGYEQYF
TRBJ2-5 | . | TRBV25-1 | . | TGTGCCAGCAGTGTCGGGGAGACCCAGTACTTC | CASSVGETQYF